A selection of T cell receptor beta chains follows, all from one sample in a study of T cell responses to AZD1222 COVID-19 vaccine. Method: immunoSEQ multiplex PCR; TCRdb's copy keeps in-frame clones and lacks some. The sample consists of about 130,000 clones, 85% to 95% of them appearing once. The specimen was peripheral blood, collected 28 days after the second AZD1222 dose. All receptors derive from an adult who received the AZD1222 COVID-19 vaccine. The conserved cysteine and the conserved F or W are not part of the CDR3 here. The order of the fields is J gene, V gene, CDR3 protein.

TRBJ2-5 TRBV5-1 ASSLGDHPETQY
TRBJ1-1 TRBV9 ASSVVQNTEAF
TRBJ1-1 TRBV19 ASSIGQGRDTEAF
TRBJ2-7 TRBV30 AWSVQASGRTQGQY
TRBJ1-2 TRBV5-1 ASSPAQGYGYT
TRBJ2-1 TRBV11-3 ASSLVRQDNEQF
TRBJ1-5 TRBV2 ASSTRYSNQPQH
TRBJ1-1 TRBV4-1 ASSQEIFFGARGGEAF
TRBJ2-1 TRBV11-1 ASSLAPAGEQF
TRBJ2-7 TRBV11-2 ASSLGTSGTKQY
TRBJ1-6 TRBV19 ASSAELQVPYNSPLH
TRBJ1-1 TRBV2 ASSETGTGKAF
TRBJ1-1 TRBV7-2 ASSPSTGQGRAF
TRBJ2-3 TRBV24-1 ATSDRGLTDTQY
TRBJ1-4 TRBV27 ASSLRQGITNEKLF
TRBJ1-1 TRBV7-2 ASSLPYMAAEAF
TRBJ2-5 TRBV15 ATSEVETLVETQY
TRBJ1-1 TRBV19 ASSNVGRLNTEAF
TRBJ1-2 TRBV9 ASSVGGGLNYGYT
TRBJ2-1 TRBV20-1 SARGYNEQF
TRBJ1-1 TRBV7-9 ASTPASGMNTEAF
TRBJ1-5 TRBV4-1 ASSQQGLDQPQH
TRBJ1-5 TRBV3-1/TRBV3-2 ASSQGLVRASNQPQH
TRBJ2-3 TRBV19 ASSIEGGLDTQY
TRBJ1-5 TRBV7-9 ASSPDRGGNQPQH
TRBJ2-1 TRBV18 ASSTYTRDRGFNEQF
TRBJ2-7 TRBV27 ASSFLGGAGEQY
TRBJ1-2 TRBV9 ASSPDSHYGYT
TRBJ1-2 TRBV7-2 ASSLGQVHGYT
TRBJ1-4 TRBV7-9 ASSPRWGRIGEKLF
TRBJ2-5 TRBV12-3/TRBV12-4 ASSPRGAETQY
TRBJ1-2 TRBV28 ASSFHGYGYT
TRBJ1-1 TRBV4-1 ASSLVGQRNTEAF
TRBJ2-7 TRBV18 ASSPDRVFEQY
TRBJ2-7 TRBV7-9 ASSSSGTGNYEQY
TRBJ1-6 TRBV4-2 ASSQETGQVNSPLH
TRBJ1-5 TRBV10-1 ASSQDRDNQPQH
TRBJ1-3 TRBV3-1/TRBV3-2 ASSQFTGSGNTIY
TRBJ1-4 TRBV16 ASSRRGQGINEKLF
TRBJ1-2 TRBV2 ASSQTGAATNYGYT
TRBJ1-2 TRBV7-9 ASSLQEDNYGYT
TRBJ1-2 TRBV5-4 ASSFSPGARSYT
TRBJ1-1 TRBV4-1 ASSQDLNRGTEAF
TRBJ1-1 TRBV6-1 ASSELVHRGQNTEAF
TRBJ1-2 TRBV27 ASSAGRGYGYT
TRBJ1-3 TRBV19 ASSTGSSGNTIY
TRBJ1-2 TRBV6-2/TRBV6-3 ASSYGTGRSGYT
TRBJ1-2 TRBV30 AWKSQYRGNYGYT